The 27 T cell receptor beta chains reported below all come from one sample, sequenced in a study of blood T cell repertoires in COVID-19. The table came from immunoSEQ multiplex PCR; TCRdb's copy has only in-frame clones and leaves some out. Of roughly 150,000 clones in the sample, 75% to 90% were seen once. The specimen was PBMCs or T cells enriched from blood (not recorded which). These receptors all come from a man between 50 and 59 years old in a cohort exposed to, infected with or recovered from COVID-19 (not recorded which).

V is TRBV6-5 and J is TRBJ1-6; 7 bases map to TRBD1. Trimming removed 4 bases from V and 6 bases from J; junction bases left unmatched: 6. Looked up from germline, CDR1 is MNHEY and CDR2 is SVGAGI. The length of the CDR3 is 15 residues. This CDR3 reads CASSSATGVNSPLHF. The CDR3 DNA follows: TGTGCCAGCAGTTCCGCAACAGGGGTTAATTCACCCCTCCACTTT.

CDR3 nucleotides: TGTGCCAGCAGCCTTACAGGGGGCACTGAAGCTTTCTTT. As protein: CASSLTGGTEAFF. The chain carries TRBV11-2 and TRBJ1-1; TRBD1 matches at 8 bases. V lost 5 bases to trimming and J lost 4 bases; unmatched junction nucleotides: 3. Looked up from germline, CDR1 is SGHAT and CDR2 is FQNNGV. The length of the CDR3 is 13 residues.

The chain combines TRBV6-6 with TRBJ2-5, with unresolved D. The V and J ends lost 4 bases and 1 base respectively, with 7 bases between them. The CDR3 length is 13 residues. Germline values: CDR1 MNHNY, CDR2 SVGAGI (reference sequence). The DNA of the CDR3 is TGTGCCAGCAGTTCCGTCCTCCAAGAGACCCAGTACTTC. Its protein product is CASSSVLQETQYF.

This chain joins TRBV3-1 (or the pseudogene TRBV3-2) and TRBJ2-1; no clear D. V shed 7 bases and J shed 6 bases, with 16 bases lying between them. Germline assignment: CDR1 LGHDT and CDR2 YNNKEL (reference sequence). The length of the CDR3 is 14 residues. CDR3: CASTYSRGSNEQFF. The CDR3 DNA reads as TGTGCCAGCACTTACTCCCGAGGAAGCAATGAGCAGTTCTTC.

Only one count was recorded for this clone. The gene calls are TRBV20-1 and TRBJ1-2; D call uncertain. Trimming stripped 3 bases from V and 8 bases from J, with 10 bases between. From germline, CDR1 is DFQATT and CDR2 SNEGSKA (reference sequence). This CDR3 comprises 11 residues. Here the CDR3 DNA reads TGCAGTGCTAGTACAGCATCCGGCTACACCTTC. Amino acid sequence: CSASTASGYTF.

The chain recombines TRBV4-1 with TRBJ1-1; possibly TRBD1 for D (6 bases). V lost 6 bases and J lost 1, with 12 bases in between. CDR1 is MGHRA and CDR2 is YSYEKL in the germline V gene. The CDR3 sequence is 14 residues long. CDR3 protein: CASRQQGGNTEAFF. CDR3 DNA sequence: TGCGCCAGCAGGCAACAGGGAGGGAACACTGAAGCTTTCTTT.

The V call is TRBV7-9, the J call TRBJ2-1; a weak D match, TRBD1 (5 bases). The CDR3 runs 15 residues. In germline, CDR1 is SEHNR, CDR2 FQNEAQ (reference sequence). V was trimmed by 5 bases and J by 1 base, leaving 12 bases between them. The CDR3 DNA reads TGTGCCAGCAGCCCTAGGGGCGGTTCCTACAATGAGCAGTTCTTC. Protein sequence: CASSPRGGSYNEQFF.

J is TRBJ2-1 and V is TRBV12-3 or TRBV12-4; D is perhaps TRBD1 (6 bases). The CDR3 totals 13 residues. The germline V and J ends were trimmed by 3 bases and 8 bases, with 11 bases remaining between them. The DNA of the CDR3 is TGTGCCAGCAGTTTTGGGGGCTGGGATGAGCAGTTCTTC. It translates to CASSFGGWDEQFF.

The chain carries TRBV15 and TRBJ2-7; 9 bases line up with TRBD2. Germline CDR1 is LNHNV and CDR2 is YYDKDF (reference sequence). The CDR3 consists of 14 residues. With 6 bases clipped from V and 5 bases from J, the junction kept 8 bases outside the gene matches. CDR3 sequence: CATSLAGNHHEQYF. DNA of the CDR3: TGTGCCACCAGTCTAGCGGGAAATCATCACGAGCAGTACTTC.

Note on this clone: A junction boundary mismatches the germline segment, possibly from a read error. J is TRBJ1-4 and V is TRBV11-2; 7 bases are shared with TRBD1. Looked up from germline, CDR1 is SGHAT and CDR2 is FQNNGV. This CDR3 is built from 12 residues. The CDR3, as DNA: TGTGCCAGCAGCCTAGAAACAGGGGAACTGTTTTTT. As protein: CASSLETGELFF.

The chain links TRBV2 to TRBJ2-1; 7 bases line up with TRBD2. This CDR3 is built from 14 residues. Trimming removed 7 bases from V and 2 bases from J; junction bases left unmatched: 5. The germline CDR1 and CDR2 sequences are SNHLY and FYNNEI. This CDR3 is CASTYGRTYNEQFF. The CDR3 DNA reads TGTGCCAGCACCTACGGGAGGACCTACAATGAGCAGTTCTTC.

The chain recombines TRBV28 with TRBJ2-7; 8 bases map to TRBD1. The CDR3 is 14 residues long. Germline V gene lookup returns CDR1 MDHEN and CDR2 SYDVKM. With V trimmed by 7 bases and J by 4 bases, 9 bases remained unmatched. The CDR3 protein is CASIPRDRLYEQYF. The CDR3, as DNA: TGTGCCAGCATCCCCCGGGACAGGCTGTACGAGCAGTACTTC.

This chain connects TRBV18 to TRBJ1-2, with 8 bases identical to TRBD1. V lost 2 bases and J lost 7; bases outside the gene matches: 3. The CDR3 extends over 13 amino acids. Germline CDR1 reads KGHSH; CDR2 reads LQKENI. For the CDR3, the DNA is TGTGCCAGCTCACCAGCAGGGGGCGGTGGCTACACCTTC. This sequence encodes CASSPAGGGGYTF. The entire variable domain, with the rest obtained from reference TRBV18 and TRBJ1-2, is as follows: NAGVMQNPRHLVRRRGQEARLRCSPMKGHSHVYWYRQLPEEGLKFMVYLQKENIIDESGMPKERFSAEFPKEGPSILRIQQVVRGDSAAYFCASSPAGGGGYTFGSGTRLTVV.

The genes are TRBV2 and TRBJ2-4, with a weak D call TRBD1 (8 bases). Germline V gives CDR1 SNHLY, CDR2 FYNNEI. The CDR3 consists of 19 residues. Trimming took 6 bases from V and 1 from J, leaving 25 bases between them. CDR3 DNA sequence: TGTGCCAGCAGCCCCGGAGGCAGGGGGCCGGGGGGCGCCAAAAACATTCAGTACTTC. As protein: CASSPGGRGPGGAKNIQYF.

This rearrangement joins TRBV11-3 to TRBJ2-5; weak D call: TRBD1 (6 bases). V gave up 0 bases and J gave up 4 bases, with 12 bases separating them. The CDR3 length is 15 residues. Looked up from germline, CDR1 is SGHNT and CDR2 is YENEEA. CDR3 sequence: CASSLDSGAGETQYF. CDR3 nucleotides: TGTGCCAGCAGCTTAGATTCAGGGGCAGGAGAGACCCAGTACTTC.

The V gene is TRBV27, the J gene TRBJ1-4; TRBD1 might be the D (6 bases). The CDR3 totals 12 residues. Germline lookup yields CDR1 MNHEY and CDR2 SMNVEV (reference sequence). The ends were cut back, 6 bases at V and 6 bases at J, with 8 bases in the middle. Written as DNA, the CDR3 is TGTGCCAGCAGGGACAGCTATGAAAAACTGTTTTTT. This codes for CASRDSYEKLFF.

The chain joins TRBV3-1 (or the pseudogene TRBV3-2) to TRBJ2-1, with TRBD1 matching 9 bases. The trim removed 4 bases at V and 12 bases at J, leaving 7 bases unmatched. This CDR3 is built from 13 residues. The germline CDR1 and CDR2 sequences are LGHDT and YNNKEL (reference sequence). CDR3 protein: CASSPGQGRGQFF. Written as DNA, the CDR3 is TGTGCCAGCAGCCCCGGACAGGGGCGGGGGCAGTTCTTC.

DNA of the CDR3: TGTGCCAGTAGTATTCCCGGACAGGGGGCCCACGAGCAGTACTTC. Protein sequence: CASSIPGQGAHEQYF. The chain employs TRBV19 and TRBJ2-7, with 11 bases matching TRBD1. The J segment lost 5 bases and the V segment lost 3 bases, leaving 6 bases of the junction unmatched. Germline V lookup: CDR1 LNHDA, CDR2 SQIVND (reference sequence). The length of the CDR3 is 15 residues. Combining the CDR3 with reference TRBV19 and TRBJ2-7 gives the whole variable domain DGGITQSPKYLFRKEGQNVTLSCEQNLNHDAMYWYRQDPGQGLRLIYYSQIVNDFQKGDIAEGYSVSREKKESFPLTVTSAQKNPTAFYLCASSIPGQGAHEQYFGPGTRLTVT.

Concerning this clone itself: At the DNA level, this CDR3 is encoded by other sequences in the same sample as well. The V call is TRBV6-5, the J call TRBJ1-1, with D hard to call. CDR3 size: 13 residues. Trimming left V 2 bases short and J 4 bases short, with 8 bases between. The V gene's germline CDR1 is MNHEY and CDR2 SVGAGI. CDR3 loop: CASSYGGGTEAFF. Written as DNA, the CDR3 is TGTGCCAGCAGTTACGGAGGTGGCACTGAAGCTTTCTTT.

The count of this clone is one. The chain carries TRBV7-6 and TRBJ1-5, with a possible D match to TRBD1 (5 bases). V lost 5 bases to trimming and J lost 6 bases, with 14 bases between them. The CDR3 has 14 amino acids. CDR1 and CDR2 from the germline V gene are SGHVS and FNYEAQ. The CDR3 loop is CASSPQAQGQPQHF. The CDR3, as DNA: TGTGCCAGCAGCCCACAGGCCCAAGGTCAGCCCCAGCATTTT.

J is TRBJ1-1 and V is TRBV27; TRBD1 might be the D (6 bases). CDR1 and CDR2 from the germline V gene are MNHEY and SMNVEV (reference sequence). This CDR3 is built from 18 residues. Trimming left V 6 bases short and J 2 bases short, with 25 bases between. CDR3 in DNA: TGTGCCAGCAGCAACCGACTCCGCCGGGACACAACTAACACTGAAGCTTTCTTT. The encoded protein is CASSNRLRRDTTNTEAFF.

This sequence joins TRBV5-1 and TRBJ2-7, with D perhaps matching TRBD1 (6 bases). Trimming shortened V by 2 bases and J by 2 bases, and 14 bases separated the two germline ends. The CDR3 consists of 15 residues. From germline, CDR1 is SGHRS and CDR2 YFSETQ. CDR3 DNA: TGCGCCAGCAGCTTATTAACAGGGCCGACCTACGAGCAGTACTTC. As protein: CASSLLTGPTYEQYF.

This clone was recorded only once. For the CDR3, the DNA is TGCGCCAGCAGTCTCGGGACAGGGGTCTACGAGCAGTACTTC. Amino acids: CASSLGTGVYEQYF. V and J are TRBV4-1 and TRBJ2-7; 10 bases match TRBD1. J lost 3 bases, V lost 6 bases, and 5 bases had no gene match. From germline, CDR1 is MGHRA and CDR2 YSYEKL. CDR3 length: 14 residues.

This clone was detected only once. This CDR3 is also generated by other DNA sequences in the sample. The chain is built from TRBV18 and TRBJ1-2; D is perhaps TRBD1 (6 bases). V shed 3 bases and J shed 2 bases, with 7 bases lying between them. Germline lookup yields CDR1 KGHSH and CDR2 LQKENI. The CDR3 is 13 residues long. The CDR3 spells CASSPGQNYGYTF. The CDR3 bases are TGTGCCAGCTCACCTGGACAGAACTATGGCTACACCTTC.

The CDR3 loop reads CASSPYRGRGETQYF. CDR3 DNA sequence: TGTGCCAGCAGTCCCTACAGGGGGAGAGGGGAGACCCAGTACTTC. This chain connects TRBV28 to TRBJ2-5, with 8 positions matching TRBD1. Germline CDR1 is MDHEN and CDR2 is SYDVKM. The CDR3 runs 15 residues. The V segment lost 5 bases and the J segment 5 bases; nucleotides outside the gene matches: 10.

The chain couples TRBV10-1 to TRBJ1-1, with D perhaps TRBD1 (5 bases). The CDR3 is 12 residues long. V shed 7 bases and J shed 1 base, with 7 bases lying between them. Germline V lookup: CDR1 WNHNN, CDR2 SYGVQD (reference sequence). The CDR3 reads CASTDRNTEAFF. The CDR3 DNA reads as TGCGCCAGCACCGACAGGAACACTGAAGCTTTCTTT.

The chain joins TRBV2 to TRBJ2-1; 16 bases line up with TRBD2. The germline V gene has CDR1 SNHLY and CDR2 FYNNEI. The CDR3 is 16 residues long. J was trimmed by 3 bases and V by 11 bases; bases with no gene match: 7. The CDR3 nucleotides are TGTGCCGTTCCCGGGACTAGCGGGGGGGGCTACAATGAGCAGTTCTTC. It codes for CAVPGTSGGGYNEQFF.